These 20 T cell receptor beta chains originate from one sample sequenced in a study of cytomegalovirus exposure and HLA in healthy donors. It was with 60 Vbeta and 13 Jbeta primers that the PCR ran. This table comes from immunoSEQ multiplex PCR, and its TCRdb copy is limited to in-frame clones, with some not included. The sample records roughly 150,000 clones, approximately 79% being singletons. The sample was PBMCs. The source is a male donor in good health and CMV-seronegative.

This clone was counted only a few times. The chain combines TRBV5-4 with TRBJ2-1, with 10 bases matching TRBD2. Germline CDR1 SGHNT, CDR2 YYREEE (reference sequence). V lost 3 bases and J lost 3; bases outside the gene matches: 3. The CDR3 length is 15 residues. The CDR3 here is CASSSRLAGYNEQFF. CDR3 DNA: TGTGCCAGCAGCTCGCGACTAGCGGGCTACAATGAGCAGTTCTTC. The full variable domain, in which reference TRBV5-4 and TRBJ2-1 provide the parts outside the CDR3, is ETGVTQSPTHLIKTRGQQVTLRCSSQSGHNTVSWYQQALGQGPQFIFQYYREEENGRGNFPPRFSGLQFPNYSSELNVNALELDDSALYLCASSSRLAGYNEQFFGPGTRLTVL.

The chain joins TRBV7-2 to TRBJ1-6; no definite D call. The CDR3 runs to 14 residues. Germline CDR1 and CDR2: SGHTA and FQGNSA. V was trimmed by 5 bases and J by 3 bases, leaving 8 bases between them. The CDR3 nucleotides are TGTGCCAGCAGCGCCGGGAACTATAATTCACCCCTCCACTTT. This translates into CASSAGNYNSPLHF. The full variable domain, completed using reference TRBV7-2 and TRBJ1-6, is GAGVSQSPSNKVTEKGKDVELRCDPISGHTALYWYRQSLGQGLEFLIYFQGNSAPDKSGLPSDRFSAERTGGSVSTLTIQRTQQEDSAVYLCASSAGNYNSPLHFGNGTRLTVT.

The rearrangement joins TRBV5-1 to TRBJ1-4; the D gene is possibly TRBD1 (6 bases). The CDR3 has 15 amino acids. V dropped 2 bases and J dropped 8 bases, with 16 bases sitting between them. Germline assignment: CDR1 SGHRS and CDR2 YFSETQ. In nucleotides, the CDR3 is TGCGCCAGCAGCTTAAACCAGGGTGGGGGCGAAAAACTGTTTTTT. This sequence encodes CASSLNQGGGEKLFF.

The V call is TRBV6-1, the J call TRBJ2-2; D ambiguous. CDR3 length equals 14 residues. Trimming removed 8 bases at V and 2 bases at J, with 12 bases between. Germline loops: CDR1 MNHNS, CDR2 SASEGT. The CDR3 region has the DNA TGTGCCAGCCGGTCCTCCCCTAACACCGGGGAGCTGTTTTTT. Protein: CASRSSPNTGELFF.

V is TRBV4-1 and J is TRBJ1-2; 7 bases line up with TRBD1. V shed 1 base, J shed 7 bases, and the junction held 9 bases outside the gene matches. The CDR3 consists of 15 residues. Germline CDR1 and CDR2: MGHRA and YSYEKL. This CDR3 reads CASSQAGDRAGGYTF. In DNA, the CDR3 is TGCGCCAGCAGCCAAGCCGGAGACAGGGCGGGTGGCTACACCTTC.

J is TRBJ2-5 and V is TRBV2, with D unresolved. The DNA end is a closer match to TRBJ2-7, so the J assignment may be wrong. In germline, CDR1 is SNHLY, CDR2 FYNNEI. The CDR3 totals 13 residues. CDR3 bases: TGTGCCAGCAGTGGCACCCTGAGCTACGAGCAGTACTTC. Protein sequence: CASSGTLSYEQYF.

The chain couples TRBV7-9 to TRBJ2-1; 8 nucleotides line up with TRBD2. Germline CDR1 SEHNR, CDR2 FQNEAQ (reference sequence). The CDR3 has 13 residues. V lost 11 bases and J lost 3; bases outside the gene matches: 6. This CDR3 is CAAAGGSYNEQFF. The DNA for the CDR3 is TGTGCCGCCGCGGGGGGAAGCTACAATGAGCAGTTCTTC.

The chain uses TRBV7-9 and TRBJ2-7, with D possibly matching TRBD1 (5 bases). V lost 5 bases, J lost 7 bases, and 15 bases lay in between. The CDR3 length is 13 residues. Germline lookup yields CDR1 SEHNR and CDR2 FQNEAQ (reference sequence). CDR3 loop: CASSPSQGGEQYF. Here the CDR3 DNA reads TGTGCCAGCAGCCCAAGCCAGGGTGGGGAGCAGTACTTC.

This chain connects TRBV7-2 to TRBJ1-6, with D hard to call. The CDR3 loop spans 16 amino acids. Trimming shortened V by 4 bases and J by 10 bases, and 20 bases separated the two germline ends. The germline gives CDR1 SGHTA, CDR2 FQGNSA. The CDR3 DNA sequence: TGTGCCAGCAGCTCTACGGGTCAGAGACTGAAATCACCCCTCCACTTT. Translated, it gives CASSSTGQRLKSPLHF.

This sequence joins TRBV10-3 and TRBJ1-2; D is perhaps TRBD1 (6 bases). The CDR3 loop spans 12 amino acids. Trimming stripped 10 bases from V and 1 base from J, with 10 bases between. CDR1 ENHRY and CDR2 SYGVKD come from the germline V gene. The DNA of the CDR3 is TGTGCCACCTCAGGGGATAACTATGGCTACACCTTC. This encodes CATSGDNYGYTF.

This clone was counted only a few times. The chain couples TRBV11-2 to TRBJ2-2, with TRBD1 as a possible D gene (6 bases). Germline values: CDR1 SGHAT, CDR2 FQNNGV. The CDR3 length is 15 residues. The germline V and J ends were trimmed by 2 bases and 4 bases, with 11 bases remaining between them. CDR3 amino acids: CASSLRQVATGELFF. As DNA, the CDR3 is TGTGCCAGCAGCTTACGACAGGTGGCCACCGGGGAGCTGTTTTTT.

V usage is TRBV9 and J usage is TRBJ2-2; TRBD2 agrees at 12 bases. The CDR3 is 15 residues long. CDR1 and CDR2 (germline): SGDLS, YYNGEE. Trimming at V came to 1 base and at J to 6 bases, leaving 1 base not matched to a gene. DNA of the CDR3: TGTGCCAGCAGCGTACTAGCGGGGGGGCCCGGGGAGCTGTTTTTT. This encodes CASSVLAGGPGELFF.

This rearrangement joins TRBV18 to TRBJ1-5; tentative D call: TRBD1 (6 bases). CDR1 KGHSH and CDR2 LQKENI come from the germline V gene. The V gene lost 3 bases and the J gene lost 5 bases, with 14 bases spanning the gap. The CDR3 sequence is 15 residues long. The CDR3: CASSPGDRNYQPQHF. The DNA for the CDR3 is TGTGCCAGCTCACCTGGAGACAGGAATTATCAGCCCCAGCATTTT.

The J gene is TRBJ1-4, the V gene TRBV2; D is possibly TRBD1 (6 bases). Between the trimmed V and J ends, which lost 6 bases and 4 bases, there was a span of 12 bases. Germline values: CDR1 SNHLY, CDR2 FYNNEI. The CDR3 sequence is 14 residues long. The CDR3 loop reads CASRAGQYNEKLFF. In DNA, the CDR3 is TGTGCCAGCAGAGCCGGACAGTATAATGAAAAACTGTTTTTT.

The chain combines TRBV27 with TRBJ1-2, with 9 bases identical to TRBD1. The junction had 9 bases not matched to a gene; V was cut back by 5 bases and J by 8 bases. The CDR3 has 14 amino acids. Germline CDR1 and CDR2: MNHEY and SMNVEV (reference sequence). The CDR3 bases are TGTGCCAGCAGTCCAGAGGGACAGGGCCACGGCTACACCTTC. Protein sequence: CASSPEGQGHGYTF.

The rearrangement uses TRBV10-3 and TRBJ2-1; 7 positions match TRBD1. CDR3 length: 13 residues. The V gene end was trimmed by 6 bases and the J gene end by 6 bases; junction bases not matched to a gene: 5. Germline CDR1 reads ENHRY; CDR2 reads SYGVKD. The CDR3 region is CAIRAAGGNEQFF. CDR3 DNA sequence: TGTGCCATCAGGGCGGCAGGGGGCAATGAGCAGTTCTTC.

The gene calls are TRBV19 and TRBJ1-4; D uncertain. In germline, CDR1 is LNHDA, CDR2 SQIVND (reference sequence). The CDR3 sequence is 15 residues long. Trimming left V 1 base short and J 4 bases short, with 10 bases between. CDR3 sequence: CASSIVSTGNEKLFF. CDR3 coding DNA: TGTGCCAGTAGTATAGTCTCCACGGGTAATGAAAAACTGTTTTTT.

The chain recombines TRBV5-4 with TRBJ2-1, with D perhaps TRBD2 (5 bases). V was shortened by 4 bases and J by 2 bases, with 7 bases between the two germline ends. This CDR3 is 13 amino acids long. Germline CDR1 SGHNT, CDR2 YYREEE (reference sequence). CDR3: CASSRGPYNEQFF. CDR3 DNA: TGTGCCAGCAGCCGAGGGCCCTACAATGAGCAGTTCTTC.

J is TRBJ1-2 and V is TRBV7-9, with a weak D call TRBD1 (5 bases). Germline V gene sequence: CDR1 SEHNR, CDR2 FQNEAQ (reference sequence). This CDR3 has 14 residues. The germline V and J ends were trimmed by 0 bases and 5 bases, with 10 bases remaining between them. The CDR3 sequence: CASSLATDSYGYTF. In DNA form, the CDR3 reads TGTGCCAGCAGCTTAGCGACAGATTCTTATGGCTACACCTTC.

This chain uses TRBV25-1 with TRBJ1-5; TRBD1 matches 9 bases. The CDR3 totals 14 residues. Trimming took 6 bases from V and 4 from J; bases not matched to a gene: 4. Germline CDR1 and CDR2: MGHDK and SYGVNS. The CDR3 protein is CASSGTGLNQPQHF. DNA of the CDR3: TGTGCCAGCAGCGGGACAGGGTTAAATCAGCCCCAGCATTTT.